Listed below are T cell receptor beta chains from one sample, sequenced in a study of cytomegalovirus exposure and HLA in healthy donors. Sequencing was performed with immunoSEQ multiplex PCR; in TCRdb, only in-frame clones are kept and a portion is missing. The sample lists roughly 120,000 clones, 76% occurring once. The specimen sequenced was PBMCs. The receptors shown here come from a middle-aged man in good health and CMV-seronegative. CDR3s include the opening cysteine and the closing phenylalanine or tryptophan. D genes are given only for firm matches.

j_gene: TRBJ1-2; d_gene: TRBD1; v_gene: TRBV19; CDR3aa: CASSIGTEISNYGYTF
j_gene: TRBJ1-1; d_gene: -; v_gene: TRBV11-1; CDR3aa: CASSLAAGKNTEAFF
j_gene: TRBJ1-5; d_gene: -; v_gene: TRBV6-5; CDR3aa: CASSYSEGQPQHF
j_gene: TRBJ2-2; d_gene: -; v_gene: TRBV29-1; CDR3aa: CSGDTSNTGELFF
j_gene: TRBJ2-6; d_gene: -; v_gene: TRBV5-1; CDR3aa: CASSRGSSGANGLTF
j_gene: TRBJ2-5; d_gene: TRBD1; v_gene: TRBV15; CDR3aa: CATSRDGQGQTQYF
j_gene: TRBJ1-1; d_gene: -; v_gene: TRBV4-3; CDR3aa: CASSRGIMNTEAFF
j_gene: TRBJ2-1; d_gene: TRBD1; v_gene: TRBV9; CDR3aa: CASSVALEGARDNEQFF
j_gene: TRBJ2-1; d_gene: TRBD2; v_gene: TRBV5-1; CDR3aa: CASSIVSGGNEQFF
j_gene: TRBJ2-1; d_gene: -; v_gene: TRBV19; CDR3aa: CASGQSGNEQFF
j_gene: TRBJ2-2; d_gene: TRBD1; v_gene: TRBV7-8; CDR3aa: CASSQQGERDTGELFF